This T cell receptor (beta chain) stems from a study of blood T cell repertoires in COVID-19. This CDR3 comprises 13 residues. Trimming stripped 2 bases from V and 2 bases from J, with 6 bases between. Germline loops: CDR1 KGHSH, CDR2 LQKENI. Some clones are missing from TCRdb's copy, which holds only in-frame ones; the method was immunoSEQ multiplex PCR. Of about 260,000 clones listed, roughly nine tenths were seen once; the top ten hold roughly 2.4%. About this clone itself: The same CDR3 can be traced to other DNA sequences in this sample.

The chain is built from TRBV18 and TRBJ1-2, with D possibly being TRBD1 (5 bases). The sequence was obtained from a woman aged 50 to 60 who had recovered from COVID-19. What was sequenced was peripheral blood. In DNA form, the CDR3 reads TGTGCCAGCTCACCAGACAGCAACTATGGCTACACCTTC. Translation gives CASSPDSNYGYTF.